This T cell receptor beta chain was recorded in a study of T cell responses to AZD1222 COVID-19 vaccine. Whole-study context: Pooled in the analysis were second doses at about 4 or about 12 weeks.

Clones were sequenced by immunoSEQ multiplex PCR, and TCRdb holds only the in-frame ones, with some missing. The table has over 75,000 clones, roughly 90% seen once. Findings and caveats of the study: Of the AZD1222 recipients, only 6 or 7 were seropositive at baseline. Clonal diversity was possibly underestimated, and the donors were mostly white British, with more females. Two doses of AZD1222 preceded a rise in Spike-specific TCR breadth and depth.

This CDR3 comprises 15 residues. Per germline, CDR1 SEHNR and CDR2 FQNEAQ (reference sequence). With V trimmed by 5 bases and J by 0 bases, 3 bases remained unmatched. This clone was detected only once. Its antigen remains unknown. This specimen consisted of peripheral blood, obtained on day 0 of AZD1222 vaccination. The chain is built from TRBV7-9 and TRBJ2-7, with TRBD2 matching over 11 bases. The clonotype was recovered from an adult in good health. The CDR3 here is CASSTTSGASYEQYF. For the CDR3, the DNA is TGTGCCAGCAGCACGACTAGCGGGGCCTCCTACGAGCAGTACTTC. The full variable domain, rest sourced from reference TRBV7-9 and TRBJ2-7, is DTGVSQNPRHKITKRGQNVTFRCDPISEHNRLYWYRQTLGQGPEFLTYFQNEAQLEKSRLLSDRFSAERPKGSFSTLEIQRTEQGDSAMYLCASSTTSGASYEQYFGPGTRLTVT.